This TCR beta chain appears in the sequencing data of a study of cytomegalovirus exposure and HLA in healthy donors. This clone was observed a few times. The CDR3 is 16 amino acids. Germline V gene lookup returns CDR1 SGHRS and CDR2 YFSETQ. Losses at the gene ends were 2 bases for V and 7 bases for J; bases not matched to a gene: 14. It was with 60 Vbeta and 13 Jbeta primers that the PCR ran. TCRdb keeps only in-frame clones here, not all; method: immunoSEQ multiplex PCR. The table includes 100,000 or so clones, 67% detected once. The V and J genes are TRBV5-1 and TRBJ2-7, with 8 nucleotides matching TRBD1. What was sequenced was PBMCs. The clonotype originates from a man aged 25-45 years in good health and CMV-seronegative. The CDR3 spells CASSFFRPGGAGEQYF. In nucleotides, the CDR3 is TGCGCCAGCAGCTTCTTTCGGCCAGGGGGCGCGGGGGAGCAGTACTTC.